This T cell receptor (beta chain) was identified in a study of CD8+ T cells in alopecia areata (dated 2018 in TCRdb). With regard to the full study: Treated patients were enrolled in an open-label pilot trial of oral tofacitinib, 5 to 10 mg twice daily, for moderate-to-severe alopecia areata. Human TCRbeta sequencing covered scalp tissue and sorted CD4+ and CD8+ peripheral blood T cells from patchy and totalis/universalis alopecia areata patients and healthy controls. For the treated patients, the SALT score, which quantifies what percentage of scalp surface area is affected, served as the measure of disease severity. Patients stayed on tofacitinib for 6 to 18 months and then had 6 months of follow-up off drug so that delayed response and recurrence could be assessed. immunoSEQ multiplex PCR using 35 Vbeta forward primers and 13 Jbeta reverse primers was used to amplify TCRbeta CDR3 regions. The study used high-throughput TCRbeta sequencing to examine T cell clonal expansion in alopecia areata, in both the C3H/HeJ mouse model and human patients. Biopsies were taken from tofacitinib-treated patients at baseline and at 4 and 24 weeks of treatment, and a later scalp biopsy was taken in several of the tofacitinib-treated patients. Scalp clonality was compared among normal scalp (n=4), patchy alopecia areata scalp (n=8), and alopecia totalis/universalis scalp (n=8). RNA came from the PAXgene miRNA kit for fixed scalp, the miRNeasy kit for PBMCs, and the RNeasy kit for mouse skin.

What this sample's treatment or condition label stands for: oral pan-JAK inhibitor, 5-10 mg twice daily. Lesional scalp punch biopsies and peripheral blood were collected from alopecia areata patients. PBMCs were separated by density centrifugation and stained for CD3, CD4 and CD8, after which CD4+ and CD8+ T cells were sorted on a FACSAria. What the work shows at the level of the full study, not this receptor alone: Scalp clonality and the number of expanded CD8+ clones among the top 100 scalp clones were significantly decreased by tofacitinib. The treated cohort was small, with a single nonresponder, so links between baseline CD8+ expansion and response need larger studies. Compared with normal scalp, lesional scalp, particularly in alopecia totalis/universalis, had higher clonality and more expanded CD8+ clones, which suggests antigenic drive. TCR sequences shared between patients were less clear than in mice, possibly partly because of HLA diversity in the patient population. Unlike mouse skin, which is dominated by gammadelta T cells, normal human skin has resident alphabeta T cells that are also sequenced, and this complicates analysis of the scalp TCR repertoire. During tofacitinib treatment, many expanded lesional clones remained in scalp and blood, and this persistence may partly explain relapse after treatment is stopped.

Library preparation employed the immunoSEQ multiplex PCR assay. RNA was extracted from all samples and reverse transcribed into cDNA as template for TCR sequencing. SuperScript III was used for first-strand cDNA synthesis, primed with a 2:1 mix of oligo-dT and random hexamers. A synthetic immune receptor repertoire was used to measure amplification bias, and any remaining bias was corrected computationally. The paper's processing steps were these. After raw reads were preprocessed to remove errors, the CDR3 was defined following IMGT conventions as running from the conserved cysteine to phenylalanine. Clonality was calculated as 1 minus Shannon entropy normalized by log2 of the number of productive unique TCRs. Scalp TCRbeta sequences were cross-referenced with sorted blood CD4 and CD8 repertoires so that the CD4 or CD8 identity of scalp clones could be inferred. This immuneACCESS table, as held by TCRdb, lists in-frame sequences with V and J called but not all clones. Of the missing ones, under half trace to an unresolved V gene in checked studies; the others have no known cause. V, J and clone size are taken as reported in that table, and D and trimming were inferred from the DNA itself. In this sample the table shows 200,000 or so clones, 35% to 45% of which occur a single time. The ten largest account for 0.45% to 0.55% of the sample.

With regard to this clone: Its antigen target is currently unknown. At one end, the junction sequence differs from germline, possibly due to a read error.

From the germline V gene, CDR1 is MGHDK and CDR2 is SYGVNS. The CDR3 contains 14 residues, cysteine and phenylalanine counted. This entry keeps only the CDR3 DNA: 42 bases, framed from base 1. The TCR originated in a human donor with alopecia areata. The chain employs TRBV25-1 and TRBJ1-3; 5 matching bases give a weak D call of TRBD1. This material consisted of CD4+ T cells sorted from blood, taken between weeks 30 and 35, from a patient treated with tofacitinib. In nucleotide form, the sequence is TGTGCCAGCAGGGGACTGACGCCTGGGAACACCATATATTTT. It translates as CASRGLTPGNTIYF.